These T cell receptor beta chains were read from a single sample in a study of early T cells in non-severe SARS-CoV-2 infection. TCRdb ran MiXCR on the 5' RACE reads and lists one entry per CDR3 protein. Of approximately 65,000 distinct CDR3 sequences in the sample, around 14% are singletons; the top ten hold 4% to 5%. The sequenced sample was whole blood. These receptors were collected from an adult who was a healthcare worker with PCR-confirmed SARS-CoV-2 infection or an uninfected control (not recorded which). CDR3s include the opening cysteine and the closing phenylalanine or tryptophan. A D gene is named only where the DNA matches it firmly. Not every row has a clone size; where given, it reads once, few, many or a size class.

abundance | j_gene | v_gene | d_gene | CDR3aa | CDR3nt
medium-sized | TRBJ2-5 | TRBV27 | - | CASSPLTTQETQYF | TGTGCCAGCAGTCCCCTTACTACCCAAGAGACCCAGTACTTC
- | TRBJ2-7 | TRBV3-1 | - | CASSQSPGMSYEQYF | TGTGCCAGCAGCCAATCACCCGGAATGTCCTACGAGCAGTACTTC
- | TRBJ2-1 | TRBV29-1 | TRBD1 | CSGYRGSYNEQFF | TGCAGCGGATACAGGGGGTCCTACAATGAGCAGTTCTTC
- | TRBJ2-7 | TRBV7-6 | TRBD1 | CASSPPRGQGYEQYF | TGTGCCAGCAGCCCCCCCCGTGGACAGGGCTACGAGCAGTACTTC
few | TRBJ2-2 | TRBV7-3 | - | CASSLTTVGGELFF | TGTGCCAGCAGCTTAACGACAGTTGGCGGGGAGCTGTTTTTT
few | TRBJ2-5 | TRBV29-1 | - | CSVRHETQYF | TGCAGCGTACGCCACGAGACCCAGTACTTC
many | TRBJ1-1 | TRBV3-1 | TRBD1 | CASSPDRVTEAFF | TGTGCCAGCAGCCCGGACAGGGTTACTGAAGCTTTCTTT
- | TRBJ2-7 | TRBV5-1 | TRBD1 | CATRPGTGSNEQYF | TGCGCCACCAGGCCGGGGACAGGGAGCAACGAGCAGTACTTC
- | TRBJ1-1 | TRBV11-2 | TRBD1 | CASSSRQGGTEAFF | TGTGCCAGCAGCTCCAGACAGGGAGGCACTGAAGCTTTCTTT
few | TRBJ1-4 | TRBV19 | - | CASSITGATNEKLFF | TGTGCCAGTAGTATCACCGGTGCGACTAATGAAAAACTGTTTTTT
few | TRBJ2-2 | TRBV3-1 | - | CASSHPRADTGELFF | TGTGCCAGCAGCCACCCCAGGGCTGACACCGGGGAGCTGTTTTTT
- | TRBJ1-4 | TRBV10-1 | - | CASSPDRRTNEKLFF | TGCGCCAGCAGCCCTGACAGAAGAACTAATGAAAAACTGTTTTTT
- | TRBJ2-5 | TRBV3-1 | - | CASSTSGTQETQYF | TGTGCCAGCTCTACCTCCGGGACACAGGAGACCCAGTACTTC
- | TRBJ2-5 | TRBV14 | - | CASSRQTFGDQYF | TGTGCCAGCAGCCGACAGACCTTCGGGGACCAGTACTTC
few | TRBJ2-3 | TRBV5-3 | TRBD2 | CARSTGTTTCTDTQYF | TGTGCCAGAAGTACCGGGACTACAACATGCACAGATACGCAGTATTTT
- | TRBJ1-4 | TRBV7-9 | - | CASSLKGTPAVELFF | TGTGCCAGCAGCTTAAAGGGGACTCCTGCTGTGGAACTGTTTTTT
many | TRBJ1-4 | TRBV6-5 | TRBD1 | CASSPDSGTGLEKLFF | TGTGCCAGCAGTCCCGATTCCGGGACAGGGCTCGAAAAACTGTTTTTT
many | TRBJ2-5 | TRBV5-1 | TRBD2 | CASSIGLAEETQYF | TGCGCCAGCAGCATAGGACTAGCGGAAGAGACCCAGTACTTC
few | TRBJ1-2 | TRBV6-1 | TRBD1 | CARWTGGGYGYTF | TGTGCCAGATGGACAGGGGGCGGCTATGGCTACACCTTC
- | TRBJ2-1 | TRBV5-4 | TRBD2 | CASSSGLADEQFF | TGTGCCAGCAGCTCGGGACTAGCGGATGAGCAGTTCTTC
many | TRBJ2-2 | TRBV29-1 | - | CSVDEVSNTGELFF | TGCAGCGTTGACGAGGTATCGAACACCGGGGAGCTGTTTTTT
few | TRBJ2-1 | TRBV20-1 | TRBD2 | CSASVSAGGPGNEQFF | TGCAGTGCTAGTGTGAGCGCGGGGGGGCCAGGCAATGAGCAGTTCTTC
- | TRBJ1-2 | TRBV4-2 | TRBD1 | CASSQERDRAGYTF | TGTGCCAGCAGCCAAGAACGGGACAGGGCCGGCTACACCTTC
- | TRBJ2-7 | TRBV20-1 | - | CSASNQGYEQYF | TGCAGTGCTAGTAACCAGGGGTACGAGCAGTACTTC
large | TRBJ2-1 | TRBV5-4 | TRBD1 | CASSPPGTGLYNEQFF | TGTGCCAGCAGCCCACCCGGGACAGGCTTGTACAATGAGCAGTTCTTC
many | TRBJ1-1 | TRBV10-3 | - | CATRTVNTEAFF | TGTGCCACTCGGACGGTGAACACTGAAGCTTTCTTT
- | TRBJ1-2 | TRBV18 | TRBD1 | CASSGQAVNYGYTF | TGTGCCAGCTCCGGACAGGCCGTTAACTATGGCTACACCTTC
- | TRBJ2-7 | TRBV29-1 | - | CSVQGRSSYEQYF | TGCAGCGTTCAAGGGAGGAGCTCCTACGAGCAGTACTTC
- | TRBJ2-2 | TRBV12-3/TRBV12-4 | TRBD1 | CATSPHPTTYTGGAGELFF | TGTGCCACCAGTCCACACCCTACTACCTACACAGGGGGCGCGGGGGAGCTGTTTTTT
many | TRBJ2-2 | TRBV27 | - | CASSPSAGWAGELFF | TGTGCCAGCAGTCCCTCAGCGGGTTGGGCCGGGGAGCTGTTTTTT
few | TRBJ1-1 | TRBV11-3 | - | CASSDGEQAFF | TGTGCCAGCAGCGATGGCGAGCAAGCTTTCTTT
- | TRBJ1-6 | TRBV7-9 | - | CASSFSGTYNSPLHF | TGTGCCAGCAGCTTTTCAGGGACTTATAATTCACCCCTCCACTTT
many | TRBJ1-1 | TRBV12-3/TRBV12-4 | - | CASSLGVGNTEAFF | TGTGCCAGCAGTTTAGGTGTAGGAAACACTGAAGCTTTCTTT
many | TRBJ2-5 | TRBV5-1 | - | CASSLGPAQETQYF | TGCGCCAGCAGCTTGGGCCCAGCTCAAGAGACCCAGTACTTC
- | TRBJ1-4 | TRBV29-1 | - | CSASPGTPNEKLFF | TGCAGCGCTTCACCCGGGACACCAAATGAAAAACTGTTTTTT
many | TRBJ2-7 | TRBV2 | - | CASSEGPAGSYEQYF | TGTGCCAGCAGTGAAGGCCCGGCCGGGTCCTACGAGCAGTACTTC
many | TRBJ1-2 | TRBV20-1 | - | CSAGADRFTF | TGCAGTGCTGGGGCTGATCGCTTCACCTTC
- | TRBJ1-2 | TRBV29-1 | - | CSVEFGGARGYTF | TGCAGCGTTGAATTCGGGGGGGCGAGAGGCTACACCTTC
- | TRBJ1-2 | TRBV29-1 | TRBD1 | CSVEGPGGAPAGPYGYTF | TGCAGCGTTGAGGGTCCAGGGGGCGCCCCAGCGGGTCCCTATGGCTACACCTTC
- | TRBJ2-2 | TRBV14 | - | CASSQALAGELFF | TGTGCCAGCAGCCAAGCCCTGGCCGGGGAGCTGTTTTTT
many | TRBJ1-4 | TRBV10-1 | - | CASSDTRGEKLFF | TGCGCCAGCAGTGACACCAGAGGTGAAAAACTGTTTTTT
- | TRBJ2-5 | TRBV3-1 | - | CASSHAEETQYF | TGTGCCAGCTCTCATGCTGAAGAGACCCAGTACTTC
few | TRBJ2-7 | TRBV10-1 | - | CASSDAPWDEQYF | TGCGCCAGCAGCGACGCACCCTGGGACGAGCAGTACTTC
- | TRBJ2-6 | TRBV5-5 | - | CASSGLQYSGANVLTF | TGTGCCAGCAGCGGGCTACAGTACTCTGGGGCCAACGTCCTGACTTTC
many | TRBJ1-5 | TRBV6-2/TRBV6-3 | - | CASSGHGGFKPQHF | TGTGCCAGCAGTGGGCATGGGGGGTTTAAGCCCCAGCATTTT
- | TRBJ1-1 | TRBV7-9 | - | CVSSSNRVGPGTEAFF | TGTGTCAGCAGCTCCAACCGCGTTGGACCGGGCACTGAAGCTTTCTTT
few | TRBJ2-7 | TRBV27 | TRBD2 | CASSFGLAGVSYEQYF | TGTGCCAGCAGTTTCGGTCTAGCGGGGGTAAGCTACGAGCAGTACTTC
once | TRBJ2-7 | TRBV7-7 | - | CASSLARTYEQYF | TGTGCCAGCAGCTTAGCCAGAACCTACGAGCAGTACTTC
- | TRBJ2-4 | TRBV20-1 | TRBD2 | CSAGGTVRDIQYF | TGCAGTGCCGGGGGGACGGTCAGGGACATTCAGTACTTC